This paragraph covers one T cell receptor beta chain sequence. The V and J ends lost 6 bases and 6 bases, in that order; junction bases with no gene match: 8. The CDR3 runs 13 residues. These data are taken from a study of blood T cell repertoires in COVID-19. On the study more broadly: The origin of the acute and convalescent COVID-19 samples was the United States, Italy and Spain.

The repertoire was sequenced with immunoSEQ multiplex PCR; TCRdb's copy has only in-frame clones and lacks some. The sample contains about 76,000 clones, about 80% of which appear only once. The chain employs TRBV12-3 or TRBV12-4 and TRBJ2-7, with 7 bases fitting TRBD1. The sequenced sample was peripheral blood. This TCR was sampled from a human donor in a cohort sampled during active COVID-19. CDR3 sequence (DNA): TGTGCCAGCAGGGTCGGACAGGCCGTCGAGCAGTACTTC. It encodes CASRVGQAVEQYF.